These 28 T cell receptor beta chains share one sample of origin, sequenced in a study of CD8 T cells in ankylosing spondylitis. These receptors have no known antigen. The study, taken as a whole, reports: A TCR beta motif of about eight highly homologous variants seemed to mark ankylosing spondylitis blood.

Each CDR3 protein is one row after TCRdb ran MiXCR on the 5' RACE reads. Here the sample spans about 220,000 distinct CDR3 sequences, approximately 7.3% being singletons. Sequencing was done on a sample of blood, either unsorted or a sorted T cell fraction (not recorded which). All receptors come from a male donor with ankylosing spondylitis.

The table lists this clonotype with a few counts. The V and J genes are TRBV7-8 and TRBJ2-5; either TRBD1 or TRBD2 may fit D (6 bases each). The CDR3 is 14 residues long. Trimming took 8 bases from V and 2 from J, leaving 15 bases between them. Germline loops: CDR1 SGHVS, CDR2 FQNEAQ. The CDR3 loop is CASARRRGQETQYF. The CDR3 DNA follows: TGTGCCAGCGCCCGGAGGAGGGGGCAAGAGACCCAGTACTTC.

This clonotype appeared a few times. The genes are TRBV29-1 and TRBJ2-4; D may be TRBD1 (5 bases). Trimming took off 0 bases at V and 1 base at J, with 10 bases between the two ends. CDR3 size: 15 residues. CDR1 is SQVTM and CDR2 is ANQGSEA in the germline V gene. CDR3 sequence reads: CSVEDLQGAKNIQYF. CDR3 DNA sequence: TGCAGCGTTGAAGATCTTCAGGGTGCCAAAAACATTCAGTACTTC.

At least ten counts were recorded for this clonotype. The rearrangement joins TRBV14 to TRBJ2-5; unclear D gene. This CDR3 region has 12 residues. Germline loops: CDR1 SGHDN, CDR2 FVKESK. V was pared by 0 bases and J by 5 bases, with 4 bases between. The CDR3 region is CASSQDFETQYF. In DNA, the CDR3 is TGTGCCAGCAGCCAAGATTTCGAGACCCAGTACTTC.

The table lists this clonotype with many counts. The chain couples TRBV7-9 to TRBJ2-1, with a possible D match to TRBD2 (7 bases). This CDR3 contains 16 residues. CDR1 is SEHNR and CDR2 is FQNEAQ in the germline V gene (reference sequence). Trimming took off 1 base at V and 6 bases at J, with 16 bases between the two ends. The CDR3 nucleotides read TGTGCCAGCAGCTTAGGCGGGGGCATGCGGTTCAATGAGCAGTTCTTC. Amino acid sequence: CASSLGGGMRFNEQFF.

This chain connects TRBV7-6 to TRBJ2-7; D is uncertain. CDR1 is SGHVS and CDR2 is FNYEAQ in the germline V gene. This CDR3 is 15 amino acids long. V lost 1 base and J lost 3, with 13 bases in between. For the CDR3, the DNA is TGTGCCAGCAGCTTAGTTGGGGAAGACCTCTACGAGCAGTACTTC. Translation: CASSLVGEDLYEQYF.

Ten or more counts support this clonotype. The gene calls are TRBV4-2 and TRBJ2-5; 8 bases fit TRBD2. V dropped 1 base and J dropped 0; count of bases not matched to a gene: 4. The CDR3 sequence is 16 residues long. CDR1 is LGHNA and CDR2 is YNFKEQ in the germline V gene. The CDR3 nucleotides read TGTGCCAGCAGCCAAGGGGGAGCGGGGGACCAAGAGACCCAGTACTTC. Amino acids: CASSQGGAGDQETQYF.

This clonotype has at least ten counts. J is TRBJ2-6 and V is TRBV10-3; D is undetermined. CDR3 length: 13 residues. Germline V gene lookup returns CDR1 ENHRY and CDR2 SYGVKD. Between the trimmed V and J ends, which lost 5 bases and 0 bases, there was a span of 2 bases. The DNA for the CDR3 is TGTGCCATCAGTAGCTCTGGGGCCAACGTCCTGACTTTC. It codes for CAISSSGANVLTF.

The table lists this clonotype with many counts. The V and J genes are TRBV20-1 and TRBJ1-1; D is unclear. Germline CDR1 and CDR2: DFQATT and SNEGSKA (reference sequence). The CDR3 runs to 13 residues. V was trimmed by 3 bases and J by 11 bases, leaving 19 bases between them. The CDR3 loop reads CSARSIQRTGAFF. In DNA, the CDR3 is TGCAGTGCTAGGAGTATCCAGCGGACGGGCGCTTTCTTT.

The chain joins TRBV11-2 to TRBJ2-1, with D unresolved. Trimming removed 6 bases from V and 1 base from J, with 4 bases in between. In germline, CDR1 is SGHAT, CDR2 FQNNGV. This CDR3 region has 12 residues. CDR3 bases: TGTGCCAGCAGAGGTTCCTACAATGAGCAGTTCTTC. Residues: CASRGSYNEQFF. Filled out from reference TRBV11-2 and TRBJ2-1, the complete variable domain reads EAGVAQSPRYKIIEKRQSVAFWCNPISGHATLYWYQQILGQGPKLLIQFQNNGVVDDSQLPKDRFSAERLKGVDSTLKIQPAKLEDSAVYLCASRGSYNEQFFGPGTRLTVL.

This clonotype was detected a few times. The chain has TRBV4-1 and TRBJ2-1; D ambiguous. V lost 0 bases and J 8 bases, leaving 11 bases between the germline ends. The germline CDR1 and CDR2 sequences are MGHRA and YSYEKL. The CDR3 totals 14 residues. DNA for the CDR3: TGCGCCAGCAGCCAAGATGCAGAGGAGTATGAGCAGTTCTTC. Protein sequence: CASSQDAEEYEQFF.

This clonotype was observed many times. CDR3 protein: CASSQDTYGYTF. The CDR3 nucleotides are TGTGCCAGCAGCCAAGACACCTATGGCTACACCTTC. This chain links TRBV4-2 with TRBJ1-2; D is ambiguous. The CDR3 consists of 12 residues. CDR1 and CDR2 (germline): LGHNA, YNFKEQ. The germline V and J ends were trimmed by 0 bases and 4 bases, with 3 bases remaining between them.

This rearrangement joins TRBV20-1 to TRBJ1-2; 7 nucleotides align to TRBD1. Trimming cost V 6 bases and J 0 bases; bases outside gene matches: 7. CDR3 length: 14 amino acids. Germline V gene lookup returns CDR1 DFQATT and CDR2 SNEGSKA (reference sequence). The CDR3 nucleotides read TGCAGTGCCTCCGACAGGGCGACTAACTATGGCTACACCTTC. It yields the protein CSASDRATNYGYTF.

The sample holds many counts of this clonotype. The V gene is TRBV6-2 or TRBV6-3, the J gene TRBJ1-5; TRBD1 is a possible D gene (5 bases). Trimming cost V 2 bases and J 7 bases, with 12 bases left between them. This CDR3 comprises 14 residues. Germline CDR1 is MNHEY and CDR2 is SVGEGT. Here the CDR3 DNA reads TGTGCCAGCAGTTACATCAGGGAGGGCCAGCCCCAGCATTTT. Translation: CASSYIREGQPQHF.

This clonotype was observed a handful of times. The chain combines TRBV24-1 with TRBJ2-1, with 8 bases lining up with TRBD1. Germline CDR1 is KGHDR and CDR2 is SFDVKD. J was trimmed by 4 bases and V by 8 bases; bases with no gene match: 6. There are 14 residues in the CDR3. For the CDR3, the DNA is TGTGCCACCAACGCCGGGACAGGTTACAATGAGCAGTTCTTC. Its protein product is CATNAGTGYNEQFF.

At least ten counts were recorded for this clonotype. CDR3 DNA: TGTGCCAGCAGCGGTGGACGACCAGACGAGCAGTACTTC. This gives the protein CASSGGRPDEQYF. The chain joins TRBV9 to TRBJ2-7, with D unresolved. CDR1 SGDLS and CDR2 YYNGEE come from the germline V gene. CDR3 length: 13 amino acids. The V and J ends lost 3 bases and 5 bases respectively, with 12 bases between them.

This clonotype was observed at least ten times. The gene calls are TRBV7-9 and TRBJ2-1; D possibly matches TRBD1 or TRBD2 (5 bases each). Trimming cost V 5 bases and J 0 bases, with 14 bases left between them. The CDR3 has 16 residues. CDR1 is SEHNR and CDR2 is FQNEAQ in the germline V gene (reference sequence). Written as DNA, the CDR3 is TGTGCCAGCAGCCTGGGGGTCTTAAGCTCCTACAATGAGCAGTTCTTC. Translation gives CASSLGVLSSYNEQFF.

This clonotype occurred a few times. This chain uses TRBV9 with TRBJ2-3; TRBD2 aligns across 11 bases. This CDR3 contains 16 residues. Germline V gene lookup returns CDR1 SGDLS and CDR2 YYNGEE. Losses at the gene ends were 3 bases for V and 2 bases for J; bases not matched to a gene: 5. The CDR3 reads CASSAPLAGVTDTQYF. The CDR3 nucleotides are TGTGCCAGCAGCGCCCCACTAGCGGGGGTCACAGATACGCAGTATTTT.

This clonotype occurred a few times. The chain combines TRBV12-3 or TRBV12-4 with TRBJ1-6; TRBD1 matches 8 bases. This CDR3 spans 14 amino acids. J lost 10 bases, V lost 2 bases, and 4 bases had no gene match. The DNA for the CDR3 is TGTGCCAGCAGTTTAAAGGCAGGGGGCTCACCCCTCCACTTT. This codes for CASSLKAGGSPLHF.

At least ten counts were recorded for this clonotype. The chain carries TRBV12-5 and TRBJ2-2, with D hard to call. The CDR3 runs to 14 residues. Trimming pared 8 bases from V and 7 bases from J, leaving 17 bases between. Germline-derived CDR1 and CDR2 are LGHNT and FRNRAP. The CDR3 loop is CASLSSPSHGELFF. Here the CDR3 DNA reads TGTGCTAGTTTGAGCAGCCCGTCGCACGGGGAGCTGTTTTTT.

This clonotype has ten or more counts. The CDR3 DNA follows: TGCAGTGCTCGGACAGGTCGTTCCTACGAGCAGTACTTC. Translation: CSARTGRSYEQYF. V and J are TRBV20-1 and TRBJ2-7; the match to TRBD1 covers 7 bases. This CDR3 comprises 13 residues. J lost 1 base, V lost 5 bases, and 5 bases had no gene match. The V gene's germline CDR1 is DFQATT and CDR2 SNEGSKA (reference sequence).

This clonotype was seen ten or more times. One end of the junction fails to match germline, which may point to a read error. Written as DNA, the CDR3 is TGTGCCAGCAGTGTAGGGGCAGGGTGGTATGAGCAGTTCTTC. This codes for CASSVGAGWYEQFF. This chain uses TRBV9 with TRBJ2-1, with D possibly TRBD1 on 5 matching bases. Germline V gene sequence: CDR1 SGDLS, CDR2 YYNGEE. CDR3 length: 14 residues.

The CDR3 protein is CASNLSPGDSGNTIYF. CDR3 DNA: TGTGCCAGCAATCTCTCCCCGGGTGACTCTGGAAACACCATATATTTT. The J gene is TRBJ1-3, the V gene TRBV7-9; D gene unclear. Germline V gives CDR1 SEHNR, CDR2 FQNEAQ (reference sequence). The V and J ends lost 7 bases and 0 bases respectively, with 16 bases between them. This CDR3 spans 16 amino acids.

This clonotype was observed at least ten times. The CDR3 loop reads CASSPPTGLEHNEQFF. The CDR3 DNA follows: TGTGCCAGCAGCCCCCCCACGGGACTTGAACACAATGAGCAGTTCTTC. The chain carries TRBV7-8 and TRBJ2-1; a weak D match, TRBD2 (6 bases). The CDR3 is made up of 16 amino acids. Germline CDR1 is SGHVS and CDR2 is FQNEAQ. V lost 5 bases and J lost 5, with 19 bases in between. Full variable domain (missing parts from reference TRBV7-8 and TRBJ2-1): GAGVSQSPRYKVAKRGQDVALRCDPISGHVSLFWYQQALGQGPEFLTYFQNEAQLDKSGLPSDRFFAERPEGSVSTLKIQRTQQEDSAVYLCASSPPTGLEHNEQFFGPGTRLTVL.

This chain connects TRBV29-1 to TRBJ1-2; TRBD1 matches 10 bases. CDR1 and CDR2 from the germline V gene are SQVTM and ANQGSEA. The V gene end was trimmed by 1 base and the J gene end by 5 bases; junction bases not matched to a gene: 4. The CDR3 is 14 residues long. The DNA of the CDR3 is TGCAGCGTTGAAGGGACAGGGGGTTGGTATGGCTACACCTTC. Residues: CSVEGTGGWYGYTF.

This clonotype was recorded many times. The V gene is TRBV28, the J gene TRBJ2-7; D possibly corresponds to TRBD1 (6 bases). CDR3 length: 16 amino acids. Germline loops: CDR1 MDHEN, CDR2 SYDVKM. V lost 7 bases and J 2 bases, leaving 21 bases between the germline ends. CDR3 sequence (DNA): TGTGCCAGCACCACGGGGACAAGATGGGGACCCTACGAGCAGTACTTC. This translates into CASTTGTRWGPYEQYF.

This clonotype was detected many times. This sequence joins TRBV15 and TRBJ2-3, with 9 bases matching TRBD1. The length of the CDR3 is 15 residues. The V and J ends lost 7 bases and 2 bases, in that order; junction bases with no gene match: 7. CDR1 is LNHNV and CDR2 is YYDKDF in the germline V gene (reference sequence). The CDR3 DNA reads TGTGCCACCACCATAGACAGGGGGAACACAGATACGCAGTATTTT. It translates to CATTIDRGNTDTQYF.

In its sample, this clonotype was seen a few times. The rearrangement uses TRBV2 and TRBJ2-1; 9 bases fit TRBD2. Germline CDR1 reads SNHLY; CDR2 reads FYNNEI. After removal of 5 bases from V and 4 bases from J, the junction contained 9 bases not matched to a gene. The CDR3 spans 16 residues. CDR3 amino acids: CASSRPGTSSYNEQFF. The CDR3 nucleotides read TGTGCCAGCAGTAGACCCGGGACTAGCTCATACAATGAGCAGTTCTTC.

This clonotype was seen a handful of times. The chain combines TRBV18 with TRBJ1-5, with TRBD1 matching over 9 bases. The ends lost 3 bases at V and 12 bases at J; junction bases unmatched: 9. The CDR3 runs to 14 residues. Germline-derived CDR1 and CDR2 are KGHSH and LQKENI. This chain's CDR3 is CASSPDRGLLFQHF. The CDR3 nucleotides are TGTGCCAGCTCACCGGACAGGGGTCTCCTTTTCCAGCATTTT.